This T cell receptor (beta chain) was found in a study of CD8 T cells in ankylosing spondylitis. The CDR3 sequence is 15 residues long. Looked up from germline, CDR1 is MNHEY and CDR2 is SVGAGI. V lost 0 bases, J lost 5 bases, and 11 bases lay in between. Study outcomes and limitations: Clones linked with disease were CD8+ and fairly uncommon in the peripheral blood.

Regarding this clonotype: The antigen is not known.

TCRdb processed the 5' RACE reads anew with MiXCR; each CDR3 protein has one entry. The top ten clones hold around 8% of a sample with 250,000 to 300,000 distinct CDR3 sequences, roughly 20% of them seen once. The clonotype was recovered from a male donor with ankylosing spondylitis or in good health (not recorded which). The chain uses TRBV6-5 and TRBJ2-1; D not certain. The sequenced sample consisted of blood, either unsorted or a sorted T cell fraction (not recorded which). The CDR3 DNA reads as TGTGCCAGCAGTTACTCAGGGTCCACCAACAATGAGCAGTTCTTC. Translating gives CASSYSGSTNNEQFF.